The sequence of this TCR beta chain was determined in a study of OX40 agonist ivuxolimab in advanced cancers. Findings and caveats of the study: CD4+ and CD8+ blood T cells expanded clonally by week 6 at 0.1 to 3.0 mg/kg.

The trim removed 5 bases at V and 5 bases at J, leaving 6 bases unmatched. This CDR3 spans 14 amino acids. Per germline, CDR1 LGHNA and CDR2 YNFKEQ. As regards this clone: Its antigen remains unidentified.

Assay: immunoSEQ multiplex PCR; the TCRdb copy retains only in-frame clones and omits some. The sample contains 70,000 to 95,000 clones, roughly nine tenths of which appear only once. The chain carries TRBV4-2 and TRBJ2-1; 7 positions match TRBD2. The origin of this receptor is an adult with an advanced solid tumor such as melanoma, head and neck, liver or kidney cancer. The sequences come from CD4+ or CD8+ T cells sorted from blood, collected in a trial of the OX40 agonist ivuxolimab. The CDR3 is CASSERDRDNEQFF. The CDR3 DNA reads as TGTGCCAGCAGCGAGCGGGACCGGGACAATGAGCAGTTCTTC.